The source of this TCR beta chain is a study of T-cell memory formation after mild COVID-19 (dated by TCRdb to the early 2020s). In terms of the full investigation: TCR sequence clusters from the two donors were largely donor specific. T-cell clones expanding and contracting after mild COVID-19 in two donors were tracked by longitudinal TCRalpha and TCRbeta repertoire sequencing. Two young, previously healthy adult volunteers, one female and one male, were included in the cohort. The paper's findings and limits, for the study overall: From day 15 to 85, contracting clones showed balanced CD4/CD8 phenotypes, whereas a second wave of clones that expanded from day 15 to 37 leaned towards CD4+. Some responding clones were found in pre-infection memory, which suggests that pre-existing cross-reactive memory T cells took part in the SARS-CoV-2 response. Contracting CD4+ clones appeared mostly in the CM and EM memory subsets, whereas CD8+ clones were enriched in EMRA. Whether the second-wave clones peaking on day 37 were SARS-CoV-2 specific was not confirmed. The study included only a couple of mild cases, and larger cohorts that include severe cases with pre-infection samples were judged to be necessary.

The CDR3 has 14 amino acids, counting the end cysteine and phenylalanine. The DNA shown is the 42-base CDR3, in frame from base 1. Reading the germline V gene gives CDR1 SGHRS and CDR2 YFSETQ. Trimming at the junction amounts to 0 bases on V and 5 bases on J, and the germline ends lie 12 bases apart. Reads for this sample came from an Illumina NovaSeq 6000. TCRalpha and TCRbeta cDNA libraries were built by 5'RACE with constant-segment primers, adding sample barcodes and unique molecular identifiers. RNA was extracted from every sample with Trizol reagent. Amplification of the libraries took two PCR steps, and the second step added a second sample barcode plus Illumina TruSeq adapters. Libraries were sequenced on an Illumina NovaSeq with 2 x 150 bp paired-end reads. The original pipeline was this. Demultiplexing of reads and collapsing into UMI-guided consensus sequences were performed with migec v1.2.7. Using mixcr v2.1.11, UMI consensuses were aligned to TRA and TRB V and J templates and then assembled into clonotypes. A clonotype was counted as expanded or contracted only when both edgeR and NoisET called the clonotype significant, with the noise models trained on biological replicates. For edgeR calls, a false discovery rate-adjusted p below 0.01 and a log2 fold-change threshold of 1 were applied. As an exploratory analysis of dynamics, max-normalized trajectories of the 1000 most abundant clonotypes were examined with PCA combined with hierarchical clustering. The CD4 or CD8 phenotype of responding clones was assigned using the separately sequenced CD4+ and CD8+ repertoires. TCRdb reprocessed the public reads (quality trimming at Q25 with fastp, clone calling with MiXCR) and kept in-frame beta chains. Entries that share a CDR3 protein sequence are merged under the most common genes and DNA. These V and J calls rely on TCRdb rather than the paper's analysis. The sample profile shows 430,000 or so distinct CDR3 sequences; around 27% of them were found once. Of the sample, around an eighth is held by the ten largest clones.

Ficoll-Paque density gradient centrifugation was the method used to isolate PBMCs. This clonotype was counted a few times. Its cognate antigen has yet to be identified. Base qualities are not at hand, and no much larger clone is one base apart. The specimen was PBMCs or a T cell subset sorted from them (not recorded which). Here the chain combines TRBV5-1 and TRBJ2-7, with the D call perhaps TRBD1 or TRBD2, as 6 bases match in each case. The source is an adult woman who had mild COVID-19 (a few samples of this study predate the infection). The sample titles of this study are shuffled in the database, so cell type and time point are left out; the donor was told from shared clones. The nucleotide sequence reads as follows: TGCGCCAGCAGCTTGGCCTACAGGGAGGACGAGCAGTACTTC. Its translation is CASSLAYREDEQYF.